This T cell receptor beta chain was sequenced during a study of cytomegalovirus exposure and HLA in healthy donors. Across the whole study: Previous work identified around 120 million unique TCR beta sequences from about 179 million T cells. Of all 400 or so donors who were genotyped, roughly 81% belonged to the Caucasian-associated ancestry cluster. Study outcomes and limitations: Cytomegalovirus association was listed for under 200 TCR beta chains. With later analysis, a missense DCLRE1C variant became linked to TCR beta V- and J-gene trimming.

This clone was seen just once. Antigen unknown. The PCR had 60 Vbeta and 13 Jbeta primers. Profiling relied on immunoSEQ multiplex PCR, and the TCRdb table lists in-frame clones only, not all of them. The sample holds fewer than 200,000 clones; around 80% are singletons and the top ten take approximately 1.8%. The specimen was PBMCs. This clonotype was sampled from a human donor in good health.

The CDR3 loop reads CASSLRGQGSYEQYF. CDR3 nucleotide sequence: TGTGCCAGCAGCTTGAGGGGACAGGGCTCCTACGAGCAGTACTTC. V and J are TRBV5-4 and TRBJ2-7, with 9 bases aligning to TRBD1. V was clipped by 1 base and J by 0 bases; unmatched bases: 2. The CDR3 totals 15 residues. Germline loops: CDR1 SGHNT, CDR2 YYREEE (reference sequence).